This T cell receptor (beta chain) was recorded in a study of T cells after yellow fever vaccination. Universal primer sites and UMIs were introduced during 5'RACE template-switching synthesis of TCR cDNA. Using its own MiXCR run on the 5' RACE reads, TCRdb lists one record per CDR3 protein. Of 500,000 to 650,000 distinct CDR3 sequences detected, roughly an eighth appear once; the ten largest clones hold around 14%. Study outcomes and limitations: Contaminating bulk clonotypes could be abundant in FACS-sorted repertoires.

This CDR3 contains 11 residues. V gave up 3 bases and J gave up 9 bases, with 6 bases separating them. This clonotype came up a few times. Its antigen is currently unknown. Material: PBMCs, obtained on the day of the yellow fever booster vaccination. The V and J genes are TRBV12-3 or TRBV12-4 and TRBJ2-1; D not resolved. This receptor was identified in a man aged 30 to 45 who received the YFV17D yellow fever vaccine. This CDR3 reads CASSFLVEQFF. The CDR3 DNA follows: TGTGCCAGCAGTTTCTTGGTTGAGCAGTTCTTC.